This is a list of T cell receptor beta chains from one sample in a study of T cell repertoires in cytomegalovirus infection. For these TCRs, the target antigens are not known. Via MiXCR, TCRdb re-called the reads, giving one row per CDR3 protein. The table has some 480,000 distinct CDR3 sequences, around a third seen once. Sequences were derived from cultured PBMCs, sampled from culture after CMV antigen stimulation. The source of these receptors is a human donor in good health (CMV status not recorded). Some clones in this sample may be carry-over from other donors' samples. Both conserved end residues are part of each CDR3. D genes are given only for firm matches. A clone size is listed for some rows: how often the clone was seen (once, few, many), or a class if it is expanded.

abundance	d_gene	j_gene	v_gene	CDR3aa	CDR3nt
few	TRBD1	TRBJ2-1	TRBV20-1	CSARADLVGTGVYNEQFF	TGCAGTGCTAGAGCTGATCTGGTAGGGACAGGGGTCTACAATGAGCAGTTCTTC
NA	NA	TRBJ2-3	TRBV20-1	CSAQAESTDTQYF	TGCAGTGCCCAAGCGGAGAGCACAGATACGCAGTATTTT
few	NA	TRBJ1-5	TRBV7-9	CASSLGAPGLGPQHF	TGTGCCAGCAGCTTAGGGGCACCGGGTCTGGGGCCCCAGCATTTT
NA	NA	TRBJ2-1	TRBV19	CASSIRIAYNEQFF	TGTGCCAGTAGTATTCGGATCGCTTACAATGAGCAGTTCTTC
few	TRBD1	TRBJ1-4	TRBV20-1	CSARRTGGPNEKLFF	TGCAGTGCTAGGAGGACAGGGGGCCCTAATGAAAAACTGTTTTTT
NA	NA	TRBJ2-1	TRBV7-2	CASSPRSSYNEQFF	TGTGCCAGCAGCCCCCGGAGCTCCTACAATGAGCAGTTCTTC
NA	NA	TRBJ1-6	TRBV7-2	CASRPWPTYNSPLHF	TGTGCCAGCAGACCGTGGCCTACCTATAATTCACCCCTCCACTTT
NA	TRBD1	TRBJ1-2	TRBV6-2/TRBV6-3	CASSYSIPVGTGENYGYTF	TGTGCCAGCAGTTACTCGATTCCCGTTGGGACAGGGGAGAACTATGGCTACACCTTC
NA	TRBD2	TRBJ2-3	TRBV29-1	CSVAPRLAGGTDTQYF	TGCAGCGTAGCCCCCAGACTAGCGGGGGGCACAGATACGCAGTATTTT
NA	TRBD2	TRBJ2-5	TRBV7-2	CASILGTSGSSQGTQYF	TGTGCCAGCATCCTTGGGACTAGCGGGAGCTCCCAAGGGACCCAGTACTTC
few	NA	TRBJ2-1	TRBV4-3	CASSQEILSGFSVNEQFF	TGCGCCAGCAGCCAAGAAATCCTGTCCGGGTTTTCCGTTAATGAGCAGTTCTTC
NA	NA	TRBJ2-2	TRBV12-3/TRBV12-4	CASSLGGQNTGELFF	TGTGCCAGCAGTTTAGGGGGGCAAAACACCGGGGAGCTGTTTTTT
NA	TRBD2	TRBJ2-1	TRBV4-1	CASSPQRAGVNEQFF	TGCGCCAGCAGCCCACAAAGGGCGGGAGTGAATGAGCAGTTCTTC
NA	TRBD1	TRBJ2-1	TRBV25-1	CASVGPSTGYGPPYNEQFF	TGTGCCAGCGTGGGACCCTCGACAGGGTATGGGCCACCGTACAATGAGCAGTTCTTC
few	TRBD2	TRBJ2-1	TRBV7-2	CASRSVAGGYNEQFF	TGTGCCAGCAGATCGGTAGCGGGAGGGTACAATGAGCAGTTCTTC
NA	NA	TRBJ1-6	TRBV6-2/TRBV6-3	CASSYSITLGGRRESPLHF	TGTGCCAGCAGTTACTCGATAACCCTAGGTGGTCGCCGAGAGTCACCCCTCCACTTT